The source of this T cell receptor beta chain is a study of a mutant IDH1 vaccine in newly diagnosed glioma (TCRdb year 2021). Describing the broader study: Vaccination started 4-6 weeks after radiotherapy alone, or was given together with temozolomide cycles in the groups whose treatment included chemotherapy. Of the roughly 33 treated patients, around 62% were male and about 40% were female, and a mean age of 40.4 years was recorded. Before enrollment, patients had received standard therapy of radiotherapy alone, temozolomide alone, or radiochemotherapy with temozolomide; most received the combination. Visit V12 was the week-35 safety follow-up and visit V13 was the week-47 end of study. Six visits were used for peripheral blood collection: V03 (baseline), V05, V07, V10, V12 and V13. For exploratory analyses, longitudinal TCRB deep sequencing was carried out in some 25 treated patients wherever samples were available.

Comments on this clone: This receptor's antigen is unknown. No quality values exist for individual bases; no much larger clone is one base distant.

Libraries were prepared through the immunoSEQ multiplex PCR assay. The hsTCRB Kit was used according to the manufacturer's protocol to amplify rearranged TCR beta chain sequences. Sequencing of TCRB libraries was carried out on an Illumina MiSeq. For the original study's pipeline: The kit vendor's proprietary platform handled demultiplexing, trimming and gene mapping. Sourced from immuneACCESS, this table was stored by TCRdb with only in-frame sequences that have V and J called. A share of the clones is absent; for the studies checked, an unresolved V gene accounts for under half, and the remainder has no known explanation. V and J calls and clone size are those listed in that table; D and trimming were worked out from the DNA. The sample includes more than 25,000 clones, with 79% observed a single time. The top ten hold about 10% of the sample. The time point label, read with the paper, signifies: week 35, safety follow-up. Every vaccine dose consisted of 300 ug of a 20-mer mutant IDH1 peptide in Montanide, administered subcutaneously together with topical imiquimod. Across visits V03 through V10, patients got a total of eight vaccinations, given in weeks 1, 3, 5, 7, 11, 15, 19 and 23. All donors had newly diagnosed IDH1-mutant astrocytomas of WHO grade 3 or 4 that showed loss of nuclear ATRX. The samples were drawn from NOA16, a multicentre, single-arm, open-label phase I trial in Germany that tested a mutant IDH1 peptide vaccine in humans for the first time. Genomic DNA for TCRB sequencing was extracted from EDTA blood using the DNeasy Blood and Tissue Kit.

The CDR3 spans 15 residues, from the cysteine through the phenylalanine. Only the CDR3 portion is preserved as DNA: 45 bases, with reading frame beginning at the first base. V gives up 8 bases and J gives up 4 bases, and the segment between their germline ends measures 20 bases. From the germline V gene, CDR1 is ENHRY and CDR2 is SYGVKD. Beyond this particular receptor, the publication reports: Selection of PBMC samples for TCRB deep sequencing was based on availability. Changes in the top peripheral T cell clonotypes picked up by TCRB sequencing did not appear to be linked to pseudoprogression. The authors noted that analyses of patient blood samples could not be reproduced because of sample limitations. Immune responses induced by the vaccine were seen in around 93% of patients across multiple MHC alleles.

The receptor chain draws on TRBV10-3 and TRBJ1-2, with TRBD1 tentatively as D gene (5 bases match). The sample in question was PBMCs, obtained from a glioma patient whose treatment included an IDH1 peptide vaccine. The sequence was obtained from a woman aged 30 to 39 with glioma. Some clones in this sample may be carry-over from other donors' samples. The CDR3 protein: CAISQSVGVSYGYTF. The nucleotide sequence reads TGTGCCATCTCCCAATCGGTGGGGGTGTCCTATGGCTACACCTTC.